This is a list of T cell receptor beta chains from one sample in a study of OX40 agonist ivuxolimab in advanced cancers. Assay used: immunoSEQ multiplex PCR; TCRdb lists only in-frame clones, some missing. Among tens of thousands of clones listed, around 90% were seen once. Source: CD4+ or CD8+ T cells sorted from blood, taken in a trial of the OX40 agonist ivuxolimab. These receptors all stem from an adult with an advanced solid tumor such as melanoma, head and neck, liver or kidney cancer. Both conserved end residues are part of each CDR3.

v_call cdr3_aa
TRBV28 CASSYRGLPYEQYF
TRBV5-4 CASSYRQGIYGYTF
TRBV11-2 CASSLKFEAFF
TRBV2 CASSEGAGETQYF
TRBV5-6 CASSLEQGPPEAFF
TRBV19 CASSIESSSGNTIYF
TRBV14 CASSQETWLAGSSPYNEQFF
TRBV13 CASQGQGDTEAFF
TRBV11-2 CASSSLAGTSYEQYF
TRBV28 CASSSRQGVHF
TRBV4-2 CASSQGPSLRYTF
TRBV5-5 CASSLGRSAERHYGYTF
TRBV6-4 CANQPVLRIPYNEQFF
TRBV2 CASSGGMASYNEQFF
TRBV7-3 CASSSGEWASSSGANVLTF
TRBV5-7 CASSLGSGGGYEQYF
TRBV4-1 CASQGDTQYF
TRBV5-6 CASSWTRGPEVFSYNEQFF
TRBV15 CATSRDRTSGNTDTQYF
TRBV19 CASSIGTATYEQYF
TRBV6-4 CASSASGITDTQYF
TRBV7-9 CASTPTDTQYF
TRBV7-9 CASSQVGGTEIYYEQYF
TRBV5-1 CASSLSTVSYEQYF
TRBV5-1 CASSHTTGTGTEAFF
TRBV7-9 CASSPIPWGADYGYTF
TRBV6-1 CASSEDRGLQPQHF
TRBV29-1 CSVGGGSGINYGYTF
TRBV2 CASSGRNTEAFF
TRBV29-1 CSVVHPGGEQYF
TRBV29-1 CSWDGTGHEQFF
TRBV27 CASRKVRGTGDEQYF
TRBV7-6 CASSFQETQYF